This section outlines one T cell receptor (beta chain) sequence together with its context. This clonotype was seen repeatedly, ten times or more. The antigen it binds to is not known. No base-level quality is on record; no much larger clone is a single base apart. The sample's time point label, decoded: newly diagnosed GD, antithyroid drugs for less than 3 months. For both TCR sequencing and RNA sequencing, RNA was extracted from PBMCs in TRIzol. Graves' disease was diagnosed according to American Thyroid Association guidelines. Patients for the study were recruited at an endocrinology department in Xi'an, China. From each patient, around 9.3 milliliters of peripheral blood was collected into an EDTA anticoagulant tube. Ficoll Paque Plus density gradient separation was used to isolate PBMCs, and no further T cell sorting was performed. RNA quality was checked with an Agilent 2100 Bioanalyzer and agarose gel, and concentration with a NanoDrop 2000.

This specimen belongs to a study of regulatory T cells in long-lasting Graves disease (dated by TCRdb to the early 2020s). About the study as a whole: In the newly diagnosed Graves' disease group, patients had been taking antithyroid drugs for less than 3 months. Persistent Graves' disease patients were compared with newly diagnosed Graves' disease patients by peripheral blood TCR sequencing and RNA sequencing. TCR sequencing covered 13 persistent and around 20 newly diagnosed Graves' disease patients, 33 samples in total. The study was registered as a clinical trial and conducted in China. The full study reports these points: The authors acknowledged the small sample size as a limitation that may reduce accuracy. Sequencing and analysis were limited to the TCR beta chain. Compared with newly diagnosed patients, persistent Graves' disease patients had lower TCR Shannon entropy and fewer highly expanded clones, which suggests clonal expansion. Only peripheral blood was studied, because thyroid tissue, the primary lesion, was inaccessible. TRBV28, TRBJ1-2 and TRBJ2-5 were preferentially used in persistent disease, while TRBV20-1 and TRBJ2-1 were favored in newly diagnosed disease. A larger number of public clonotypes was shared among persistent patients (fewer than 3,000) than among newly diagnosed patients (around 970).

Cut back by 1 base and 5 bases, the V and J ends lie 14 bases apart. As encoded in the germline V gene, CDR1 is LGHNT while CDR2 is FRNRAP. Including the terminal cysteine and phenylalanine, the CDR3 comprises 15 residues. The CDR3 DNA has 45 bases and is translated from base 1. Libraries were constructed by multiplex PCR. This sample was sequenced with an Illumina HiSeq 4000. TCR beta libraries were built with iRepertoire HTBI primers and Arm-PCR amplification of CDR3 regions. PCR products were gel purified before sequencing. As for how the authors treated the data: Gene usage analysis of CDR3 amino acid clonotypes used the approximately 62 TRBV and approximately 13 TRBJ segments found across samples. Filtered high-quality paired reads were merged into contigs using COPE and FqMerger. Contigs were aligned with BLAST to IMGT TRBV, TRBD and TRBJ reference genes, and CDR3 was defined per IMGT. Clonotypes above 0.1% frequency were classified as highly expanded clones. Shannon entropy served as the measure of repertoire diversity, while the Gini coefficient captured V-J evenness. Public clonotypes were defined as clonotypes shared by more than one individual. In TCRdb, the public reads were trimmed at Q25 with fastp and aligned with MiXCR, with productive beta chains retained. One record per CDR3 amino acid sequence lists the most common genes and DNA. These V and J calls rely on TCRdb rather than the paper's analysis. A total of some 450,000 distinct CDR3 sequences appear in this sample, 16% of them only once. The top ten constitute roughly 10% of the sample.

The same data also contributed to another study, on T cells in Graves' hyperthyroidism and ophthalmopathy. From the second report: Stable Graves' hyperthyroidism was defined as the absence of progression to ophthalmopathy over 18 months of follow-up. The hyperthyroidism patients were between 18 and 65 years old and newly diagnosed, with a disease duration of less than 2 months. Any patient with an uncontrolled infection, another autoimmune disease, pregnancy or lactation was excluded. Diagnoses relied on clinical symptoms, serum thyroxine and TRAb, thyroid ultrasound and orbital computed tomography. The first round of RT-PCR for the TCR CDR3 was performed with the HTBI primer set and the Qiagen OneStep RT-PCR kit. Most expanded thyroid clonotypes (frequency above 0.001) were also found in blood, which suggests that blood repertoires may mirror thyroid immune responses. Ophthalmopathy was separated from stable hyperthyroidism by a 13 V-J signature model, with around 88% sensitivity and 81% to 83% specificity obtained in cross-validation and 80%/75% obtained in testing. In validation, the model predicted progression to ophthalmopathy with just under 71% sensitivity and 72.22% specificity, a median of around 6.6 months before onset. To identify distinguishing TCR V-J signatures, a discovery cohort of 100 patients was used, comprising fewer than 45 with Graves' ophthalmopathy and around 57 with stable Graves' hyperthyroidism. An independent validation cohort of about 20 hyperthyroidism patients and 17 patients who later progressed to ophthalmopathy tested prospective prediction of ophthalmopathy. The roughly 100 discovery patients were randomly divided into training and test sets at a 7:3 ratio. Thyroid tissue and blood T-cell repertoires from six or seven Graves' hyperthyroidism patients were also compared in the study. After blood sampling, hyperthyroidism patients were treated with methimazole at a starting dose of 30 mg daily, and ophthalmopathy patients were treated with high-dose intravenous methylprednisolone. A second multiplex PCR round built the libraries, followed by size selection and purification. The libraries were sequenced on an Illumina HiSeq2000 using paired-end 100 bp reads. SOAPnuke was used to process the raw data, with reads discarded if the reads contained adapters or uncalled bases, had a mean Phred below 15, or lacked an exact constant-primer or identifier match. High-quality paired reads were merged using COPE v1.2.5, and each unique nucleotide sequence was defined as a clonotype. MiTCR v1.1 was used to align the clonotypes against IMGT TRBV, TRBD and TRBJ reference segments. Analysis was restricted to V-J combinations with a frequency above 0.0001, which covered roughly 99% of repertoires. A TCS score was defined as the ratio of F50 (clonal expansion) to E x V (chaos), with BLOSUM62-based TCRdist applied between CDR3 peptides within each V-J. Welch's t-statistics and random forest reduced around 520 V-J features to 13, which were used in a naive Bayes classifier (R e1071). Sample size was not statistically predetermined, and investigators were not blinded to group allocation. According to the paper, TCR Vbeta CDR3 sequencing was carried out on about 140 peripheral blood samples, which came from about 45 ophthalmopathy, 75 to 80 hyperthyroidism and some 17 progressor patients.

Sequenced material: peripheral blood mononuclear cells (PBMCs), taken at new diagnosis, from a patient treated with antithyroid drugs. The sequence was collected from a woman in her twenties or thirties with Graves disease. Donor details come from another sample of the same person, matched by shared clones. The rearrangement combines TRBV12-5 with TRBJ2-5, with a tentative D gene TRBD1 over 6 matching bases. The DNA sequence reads TGTGCTAGTGGTTTGGAAGGGGGATACGCGGAGACCCAGTACTTC. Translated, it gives CASGLEGGYAETQYF.